This T cell receptor (beta chain) was obtained from a study of blood T cell repertoires in COVID-19. Profiled with immunoSEQ multiplex PCR; TCRdb holds only in-frame clones, not every one. The table has 300,000 to 450,000 clones, roughly 86% seen once. Germline-derived CDR1 and CDR2 are LNHDA and SQIVND (reference sequence). The CDR3 totals 16 residues. The germline V and J ends were trimmed by 3 bases and 2 bases, with 14 bases remaining between them. Sequenced: peripheral blood. This chain joins TRBV19 and TRBJ2-1; a possible D gene is TRBD2 (6 bases). The source of this sequence is a human donor in a cohort sampled during active COVID-19. CDR3 sequence: CASSMMGGKTYNEQFF. In nucleotides, the CDR3 is TGTGCCAGTAGTATGATGGGCGGGAAGACCTACAATGAGCAGTTCTTC.